This T cell receptor beta chain is from a study of blood T cells in healthy people across ages. This clonotype occurred a few times. Alongside a J-beta primer mix, a sample-barcoded 5' primer served in a second PCR lasting about 7 to 12 cycles. TCRdb redid the calling of the 5' RACE reads with MiXCR, one entry per CDR3 protein. The sample gives some 890,000 distinct CDR3 sequences, almost 30% of which show up once; 9.5% to 13% is in the top ten. These data were also filed under a second study, of T cells of mothers and their children.

Sequencing input: blood. The sequence was collected from a woman aged 40 to 50 in good health.

The CDR3 DNA reads as TGTGCCAGCAGCTTACTAGCGCACGGGGCCAACGTCCTGACTTTC. It yields the protein CASSLLAHGANVLTF. This chain uses TRBV7-8 with TRBJ2-6; maybe TRBD2 (6 bases). This CDR3 spans 15 amino acids. With 2 bases removed from V and 4 bases from J, the gap between germline ends came to 9 bases. From germline, CDR1 is SGHVS and CDR2 FQNEAQ.